This is a list of T cell receptor beta chains from one sample in a study of T cell responses to AZD1222 COVID-19 vaccine. The assay was immunoSEQ multiplex PCR, and TCRdb's table has in-frame clones only and misses some. In the table there are roughly 150,000 clones, about 89% of which are singletons. Sequencing was performed on peripheral blood, taken 28 days after the second AZD1222 dose. The receptors come from an adult who received the AZD1222 COVID-19 vaccine. Each CDR3 is given with its conserved first and last residue. D genes are given only for firm matches. Expanded clones are given a class, and other clones once, few, many or no size at all.

d_call: NA; clone_size: NA; v_call: TRBV18; j_call: TRBJ2-2; cdr3_nt: TGTGCCAGCTCACCACTTGATCCCGGGGAGCTGTTTTTT; cdr3_aa: CASSPLDPGELFF
d_call: NA; clone_size: NA; v_call: TRBV7-9; j_call: TRBJ1-5; cdr3_nt: TGTGCCAGCAGCTTAGTCGGGGAGTCCCAGCATTTT; cdr3_aa: CASSLVGESQHF
d_call: TRBD1; clone_size: NA; v_call: TRBV5-1; j_call: TRBJ1-1; cdr3_nt: TGCGCCAGCAGCTTGATGGGACAGGGGGGAACTGAAGCTTTCTTT; cdr3_aa: CASSLMGQGGTEAFF
d_call: TRBD2; clone_size: NA; v_call: TRBV14; j_call: TRBJ2-3; cdr3_nt: TGTGCCAGCAGCCAAGGGCTAGCGGGAGGAAGAACTAGCACAGATACGCAGTATTTT; cdr3_aa: CASSQGLAGGRTSTDTQYF
d_call: TRBD2; clone_size: NA; v_call: TRBV3-1/TRBV3-2; j_call: TRBJ2-5; cdr3_nt: TGTGCCAGCAGTCAATCTAGCGGGGGTAGGGGGGAGACCCAGTACTTC; cdr3_aa: CASSQSSGGRGETQYF
d_call: NA; clone_size: once; v_call: TRBV20-1; j_call: TRBJ2-5; cdr3_nt: TGCAGTGCAGAGCTTCAGGAGACCCAGTACTTC; cdr3_aa: CSAELQETQYF
d_call: TRBD2; clone_size: NA; v_call: TRBV25-1; j_call: TRBJ2-2; cdr3_nt: TGTGCCAGCAGTGATAGCGGGAGTGTCACCGGGGAGCTGTTTTTT; cdr3_aa: CASSDSGSVTGELFF
d_call: NA; clone_size: NA; v_call: TRBV30; j_call: TRBJ1-5; cdr3_nt: TGTGCCTGGAGTGCCAAGGTTAGCAATCAGCCCCAGCATTTT; cdr3_aa: CAWSAKVSNQPQHF
d_call: TRBD2; clone_size: NA; v_call: TRBV9; j_call: TRBJ2-3; cdr3_nt: TGTGCCAGCAGCGTTAGCGGGAGCACAGATACGCAGTATTTT; cdr3_aa: CASSVSGSTDTQYF
d_call: TRBD2; clone_size: NA; v_call: TRBV7-8; j_call: TRBJ2-1; cdr3_nt: TGTGCCAGCAGCCCGCTTAGTCGTTGGACTAGCGGGAGCTACAATGAGCAGTTCTTC; cdr3_aa: CASSPLSRWTSGSYNEQFF
d_call: TRBD2; clone_size: NA; v_call: TRBV7-7; j_call: TRBJ2-5; cdr3_nt: TGTGCCAGCGGGCCAGTTCGGGGGGGCCAAGAGACCCAGTACTTC; cdr3_aa: CASGPVRGGQETQYF
d_call: NA; clone_size: NA; v_call: TRBV6-5; j_call: TRBJ2-5; cdr3_nt: TGTGCCAGCAGAACGCCCTCCCCCTCAGAGACCCAGTACTTC; cdr3_aa: CASRTPSPSETQYF
d_call: NA; clone_size: NA; v_call: TRBV19; j_call: TRBJ2-5; cdr3_nt: TGTGCCAGTAGCCACAGGGAACGCGAAGAGACCCAGTACTTC; cdr3_aa: CASSHREREETQYF
d_call: NA; clone_size: NA; v_call: TRBV18; j_call: TRBJ2-6; cdr3_nt: TGTGCCAGCTCACCACGGTCCTCTGGGGCCAACGTCCTGACTTTC; cdr3_aa: CASSPRSSGANVLTF
d_call: TRBD1; clone_size: NA; v_call: TRBV15; j_call: TRBJ1-2; cdr3_nt: TGTGCCACCAGCAGAGGGACAGGGGGTCTTCTTGGCTACACCTTC; cdr3_aa: CATSRGTGGLLGYTF
d_call: NA; clone_size: once; v_call: TRBV6-5; j_call: TRBJ1-1; cdr3_nt: TGTGCCAGCAGTTACTGGGGGGGCTCCGTCACTGAAGCTTTCTTT; cdr3_aa: CASSYWGGSVTEAFF
d_call: TRBD1; clone_size: once; v_call: TRBV7-2; j_call: TRBJ2-3; cdr3_nt: TGTGCCAGCAGCTTTCGGGGACAGGGAATCTCAAATACGCAGTATTTT; cdr3_aa: CASSFRGQGISNTQYF
d_call: NA; clone_size: NA; v_call: TRBV9; j_call: TRBJ1-5; cdr3_nt: TGTGCCAGCAGCGTAGATGCAGGGGCTAATCAGCCCCAGCATTTT; cdr3_aa: CASSVDAGANQPQHF
d_call: TRBD2; clone_size: once; v_call: TRBV19; j_call: TRBJ2-2; cdr3_nt: TGTGCCAGTAGGACTAGCGGGGGGTCGAACGGGGAGCTGTTTTTT; cdr3_aa: CASRTSGGSNGELFF
d_call: NA; clone_size: NA; v_call: TRBV6-5; j_call: TRBJ1-2; cdr3_nt: TGTGCCAGCAGTCCGGGTCTCTATGGCTACACCTTC; cdr3_aa: CASSPGLYGYTF
d_call: TRBD1; clone_size: NA; v_call: TRBV7-2; j_call: TRBJ1-1; cdr3_nt: TGTGCCAGCAGCAAACCGGGACAGGGGAGTGAGAGGGAAGCTTTCTTT; cdr3_aa: CASSKPGQGSEREAFF
d_call: NA; clone_size: NA; v_call: TRBV11-2; j_call: TRBJ2-7; cdr3_nt: TGTGCCAGCAGATCTAAGGGCTACGAGCAGTACTTC; cdr3_aa: CASRSKGYEQYF
d_call: TRBD1; clone_size: NA; v_call: TRBV5-8; j_call: TRBJ1-1; cdr3_nt: TGTGCCAGCAGGGGCAGGGGGGTCACTGAAGCTTTCTTT; cdr3_aa: CASRGRGVTEAFF
d_call: NA; clone_size: NA; v_call: TRBV5-6; j_call: TRBJ1-2; cdr3_nt: TGTGCCAGCAGCTTTATAAGGGACTATGGCTACACCTTC; cdr3_aa: CASSFIRDYGYTF
d_call: TRBD2; clone_size: once; v_call: TRBV6-2/TRBV6-3; j_call: TRBJ2-1; cdr3_nt: TGTGCCAGCAGTTACCTGACTAGCGGGAAATACAATGAGCAGTTCTTC; cdr3_aa: CASSYLTSGKYNEQFF
d_call: TRBD2; clone_size: NA; v_call: TRBV19; j_call: TRBJ2-3; cdr3_nt: TGTGCCAGTAGTCCGGGGGGAAACACAGATACGCAGTATTTT; cdr3_aa: CASSPGGNTDTQYF
d_call: TRBD1; clone_size: NA; v_call: TRBV9; j_call: TRBJ1-2; cdr3_nt: TGTGCCAGCAGCGTCGGACAGGGAGGACACTATGGCTACACCTTC; cdr3_aa: CASSVGQGGHYGYTF
d_call: NA; clone_size: NA; v_call: TRBV5-4; j_call: TRBJ2-3; cdr3_nt: TGTGCCAGCAGCACGGGACTCCGCACAGATACGCAGTATTTT; cdr3_aa: CASSTGLRTDTQYF
d_call: NA; clone_size: NA; v_call: TRBV2; j_call: TRBJ2-1; cdr3_nt: TGTGCCAGCAGGGAAGGCGGTTTGCCCCTGTCCCATTACAATGAGCAGTTCTTC; cdr3_aa: CASREGGLPLSHYNEQFF
d_call: NA; clone_size: NA; v_call: TRBV2; j_call: TRBJ1-4; cdr3_nt: TGTGCCAGCACCACTCGGGCGGGGCAGGGTAATGAAAAACTGTTTTTT; cdr3_aa: CASTTRAGQGNEKLFF
d_call: NA; clone_size: NA; v_call: TRBV11-2; j_call: TRBJ2-7; cdr3_nt: TGTGCCAGCAGCTTAGATTGGCTAAACATAAACTCCTACGAGCAGTACTTC; cdr3_aa: CASSLDWLNINSYEQYF
d_call: NA; clone_size: NA; v_call: TRBV2; j_call: TRBJ2-1; cdr3_nt: TGTGCCAGCAGTGCTGACGGTTACAATGAGCAGTTCTTC; cdr3_aa: CASSADGYNEQFF
d_call: NA; clone_size: NA; v_call: TRBV4-1; j_call: TRBJ1-2; cdr3_nt: TGCGCCAGCAGCCAAGAGCGGGCGCCAAACTATGGCTACACCTTC; cdr3_aa: CASSQERAPNYGYTF
d_call: NA; clone_size: NA; v_call: TRBV7-2; j_call: TRBJ2-7; cdr3_nt: TGTGCCAGCAGCTTAGACAGGCTGAGATACGAGCAGTACTTC; cdr3_aa: CASSLDRLRYEQYF
d_call: NA; clone_size: NA; v_call: TRBV11-3; j_call: TRBJ1-1; cdr3_nt: TGTGCCAGCAGCTTAAAGGGCAGGGTCACCGCGAACGCTGAAGCTTTCTTT; cdr3_aa: CASSLKGRVTANAEAFF
d_call: NA; clone_size: NA; v_call: TRBV4-1; j_call: TRBJ1-5; cdr3_nt: TGCGCCAGCAGCCAAGAAGAAGTTCAGCCCCAGCATTTT; cdr3_aa: CASSQEEVQPQHF
d_call: TRBD2; clone_size: NA; v_call: TRBV7-3; j_call: TRBJ2-7; cdr3_nt: TGTGCCAGCAGCTTAGGGGGTAGCGGGGTCTCCTACGAGCAGTACTTC; cdr3_aa: CASSLGGSGVSYEQYF
d_call: TRBD1; clone_size: NA; v_call: TRBV14; j_call: TRBJ1-2; cdr3_nt: TGTGCCAGCAGCCAAGATACAGGGGAATTCGGCTACACCTTC; cdr3_aa: CASSQDTGEFGYTF
d_call: TRBD1; clone_size: NA; v_call: TRBV10-3; j_call: TRBJ2-5; cdr3_nt: TGTGCCATCAGTGATTTGGGACAGGGGTCGGAGACCCAGTACTTC; cdr3_aa: CAISDLGQGSETQYF
d_call: NA; clone_size: NA; v_call: TRBV7-8; j_call: TRBJ1-1; cdr3_nt: TGTGCCAGCAGCAGAACCCGGGACACTGAAGCTTTCTTT; cdr3_aa: CASSRTRDTEAFF
d_call: NA; clone_size: NA; v_call: TRBV7-2; j_call: TRBJ1-2; cdr3_nt: TGTGCCAGCAGCTTAGCCCCGGACGTTTACTATGGCTACACCTTC; cdr3_aa: CASSLAPDVYYGYTF
d_call: TRBD1; clone_size: NA; v_call: TRBV4-3; j_call: TRBJ1-2; cdr3_nt: TGCGCCAGCAGCCAGGGACAGGGGGAGAGTGGCTACACCTTC; cdr3_aa: CASSQGQGESGYTF
d_call: NA; clone_size: NA; v_call: TRBV15; j_call: TRBJ1-6; cdr3_nt: TGTGCCACCAGCAGTGACTATAATTCACCCCTCCACTTT; cdr3_aa: CATSSDYNSPLHF
d_call: NA; clone_size: NA; v_call: TRBV21-1; j_call: TRBJ2-1; cdr3_nt: TGTGCCAGCAGCAAAGAACTAAAGCGGGGGGTTACTGAGCAGTTCTTC; cdr3_aa: CASSKELKRGVTEQFF
d_call: TRBD2; clone_size: NA; v_call: TRBV7-2; j_call: TRBJ2-7; cdr3_nt: TGTGCCAGCAGCTTAAGACTAGCGGGAGGGCCGCGCGAGCAGTACTTC; cdr3_aa: CASSLRLAGGPREQYF
d_call: NA; clone_size: NA; v_call: TRBV14; j_call: TRBJ1-1; cdr3_nt: TGTGCCAGCAGCCAAGATTTGGACAGTGAAGCTTTCTTT; cdr3_aa: CASSQDLDSEAFF
d_call: TRBD1; clone_size: NA; v_call: TRBV6-6; j_call: TRBJ1-3; cdr3_nt: TGTGCCAGCAAAAGGGGACAGGGAAACACCATATATTTT; cdr3_aa: CASKRGQGNTIYF
d_call: NA; clone_size: NA; v_call: TRBV19; j_call: TRBJ1-1; cdr3_nt: TGTGCCAGTAGTATACAGGGTAGGTGGCACACTGAAGCTTTCTTT; cdr3_aa: CASSIQGRWHTEAFF
d_call: TRBD2; clone_size: NA; v_call: TRBV11-3; j_call: TRBJ2-7; cdr3_nt: TGTGCCAGCAAACCAGGGACTAGCGAGGGCGAGCAGTACTTC; cdr3_aa: CASKPGTSEGEQYF
d_call: TRBD1; clone_size: NA; v_call: TRBV7-2; j_call: TRBJ1-2; cdr3_nt: TGTGCCAGCAGCCCCGACAGGGGGCGCGGCTACACCTTC; cdr3_aa: CASSPDRGRGYTF
d_call: NA; clone_size: NA; v_call: TRBV11-2; j_call: TRBJ2-7; cdr3_nt: TGTGCCAGCAGCTTAGTGGCAGGGAGCTCCTACGAGCAGTACTTC; cdr3_aa: CASSLVAGSSYEQYF
d_call: NA; clone_size: NA; v_call: TRBV19; j_call: TRBJ1-1; cdr3_nt: TGTGCCAGTAGTATTAAAGGGTGGTCTGAAGCTTTCTTT; cdr3_aa: CASSIKGWSEAFF
d_call: NA; clone_size: NA; v_call: TRBV9; j_call: TRBJ2-1; cdr3_nt: TGTGCCAGCAGCTCCAGGTTCGATGAGCAGTTCTTC; cdr3_aa: CASSSRFDEQFF
d_call: NA; clone_size: NA; v_call: TRBV24-1; j_call: TRBJ2-6; cdr3_nt: TGTGCCACCAGTGATTTTTCGGGCTTTGGGGCCAACGTCCTGACTTTC; cdr3_aa: CATSDFSGFGANVLTF
d_call: TRBD1; clone_size: NA; v_call: TRBV28; j_call: TRBJ1-4; cdr3_nt: TGTGCCACACTGACAGGGTTTAATGAAAAACTGTTTTTT; cdr3_aa: CATLTGFNEKLFF
d_call: TRBD1; clone_size: NA; v_call: TRBV19; j_call: TRBJ1-6; cdr3_nt: TGTGCCTCCCGGGACAGGGTAGATTCACCCCTCCACTTT; cdr3_aa: CASRDRVDSPLHF
d_call: TRBD2; clone_size: NA; v_call: TRBV7-8; j_call: TRBJ2-1; cdr3_nt: TGTGCCAGCAGCTTTTATAGACCGGGACTAGCCACCTACAATGAGCAGTTCTTC; cdr3_aa: CASSFYRPGLATYNEQFF
d_call: TRBD1; clone_size: NA; v_call: TRBV6-2/TRBV6-3; j_call: TRBJ1-1; cdr3_nt: TGTGCCAGCAGTTGGACAGGGGAGGGCACTGAAGCTTTCTTT; cdr3_aa: CASSWTGEGTEAFF
d_call: NA; clone_size: NA; v_call: TRBV7-9; j_call: TRBJ2-1; cdr3_nt: TGTGCCAGCAGCTTGGGCTCAGGGAGAATCAATGAGCAGTTCTTC; cdr3_aa: CASSLGSGRINEQFF
d_call: NA; clone_size: NA; v_call: TRBV24-1; j_call: TRBJ2-7; cdr3_nt: TGTGCCACCAGGGGCCCTGGAAACGAGCAGTACTTC; cdr3_aa: CATRGPGNEQYF